Listed here is a single T cell receptor (beta chain). Its target is unknown. Germline-derived CDR1 and CDR2 are KGHSH and LQKENI. The V gene lost 6 bases and the J gene lost 0 bases, with 17 bases spanning the gap. CDR3 length: 16 amino acids. CD4+ T cell isolation took place after less than 13 days of culture. All participants had two doses of either the BNT162b2 or mRNA-1273 vaccine. The data derive from a study of vaccination effects on CD4 cells after COVID-19. Assay used: immunoSEQ multiplex PCR; TCRdb lists only in-frame clones, some missing. The sample lists 37,000 or so clones, 65% to 75% occurring once.

Sample: CD4+ T cells from PBMCs cultured without peptide, taken after COVID-19 vaccination. The chain uses TRBV18 and TRBJ1-2, with D maybe TRBD1 (5 bases). The receptor was isolated from a human donor who received a COVID-19 vaccine. This chain's CDR3 is CASSRTLTAANYGYTF. In DNA, the CDR3 is TGTGCCAGCTCCCGCACCCTGACAGCAGCTAACTATGGCTACACCTTC.